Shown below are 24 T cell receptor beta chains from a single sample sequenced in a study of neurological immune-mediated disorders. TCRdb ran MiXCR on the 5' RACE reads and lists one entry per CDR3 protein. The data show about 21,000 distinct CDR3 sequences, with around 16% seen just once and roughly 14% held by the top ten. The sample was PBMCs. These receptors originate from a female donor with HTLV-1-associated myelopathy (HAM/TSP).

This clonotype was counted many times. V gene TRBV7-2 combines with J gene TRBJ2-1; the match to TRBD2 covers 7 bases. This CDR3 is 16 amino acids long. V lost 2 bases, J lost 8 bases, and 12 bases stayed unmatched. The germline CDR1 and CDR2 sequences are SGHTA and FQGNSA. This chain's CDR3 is CASSLSGGGTLDEQFF. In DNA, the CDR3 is TGTGCCAGCAGCTTATCTGGGGGGGGGACCTTGGATGAGCAGTTCTTC. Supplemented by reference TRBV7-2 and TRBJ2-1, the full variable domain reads GAGVSQSPSNKVTEKGKDVELRCDPISGHTALYWYRQSLGQGLEFLIYFQGNSAPDKSGLPSDRFSAERTGGSVSTLTIQRTQQEDSAVYLCASSLSGGGTLDEQFFGPGTRLTVL.

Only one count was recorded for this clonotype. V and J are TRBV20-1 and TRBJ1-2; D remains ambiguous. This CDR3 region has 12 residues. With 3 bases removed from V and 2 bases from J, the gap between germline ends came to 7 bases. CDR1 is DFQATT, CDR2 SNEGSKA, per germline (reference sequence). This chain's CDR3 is CSASPPNYGYTF. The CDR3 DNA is TGCAGTGCTAGCCCCCCAAACTATGGCTACACCTTC.

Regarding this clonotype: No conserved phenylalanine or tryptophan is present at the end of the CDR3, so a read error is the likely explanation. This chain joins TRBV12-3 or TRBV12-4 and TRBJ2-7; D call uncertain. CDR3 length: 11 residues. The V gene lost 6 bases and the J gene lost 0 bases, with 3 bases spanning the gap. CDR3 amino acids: CASRGSYEQYL. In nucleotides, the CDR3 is TGTGCCAGCAGAGGCTCCTACGAGCAGTACTTA.

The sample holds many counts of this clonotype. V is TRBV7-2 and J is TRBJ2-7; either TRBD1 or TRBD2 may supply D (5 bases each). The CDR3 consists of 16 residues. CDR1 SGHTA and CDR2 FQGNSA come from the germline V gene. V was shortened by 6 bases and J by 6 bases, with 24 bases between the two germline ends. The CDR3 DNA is TGTGCCAGCAGGACAGACCCCGGGACCCGCTTCGTCGAGCAGTACTTC. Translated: CASRTDPGTRFVEQYF.

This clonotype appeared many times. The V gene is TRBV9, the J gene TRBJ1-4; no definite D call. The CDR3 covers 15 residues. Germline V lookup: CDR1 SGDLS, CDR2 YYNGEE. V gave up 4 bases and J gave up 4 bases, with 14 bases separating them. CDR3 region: CASSRRTEYNEKLFF. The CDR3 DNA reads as TGTGCCAGCAGCCGGAGGACGGAATATAATGAAAAACTGTTTTTT.

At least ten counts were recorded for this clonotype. The CDR3 DNA reads as TGCGCCAGCAGCTTGCGGGAGGCTATGAGGACAGATACGCAGTATTTT. This gives the protein CASSLREAMRTDTQYF. This sequence joins TRBV5-1 and TRBJ2-3, with 7 bases fitting TRBD2. In germline, CDR1 is SGHRS, CDR2 YFSETQ. J lost 3 bases, V lost 1 base, and 8 bases had no gene match. This CDR3 is built from 16 residues.

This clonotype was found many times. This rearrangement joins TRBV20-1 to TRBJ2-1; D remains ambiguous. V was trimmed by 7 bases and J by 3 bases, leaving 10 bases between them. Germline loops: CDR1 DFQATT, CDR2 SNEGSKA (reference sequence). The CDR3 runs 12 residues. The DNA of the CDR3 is TGCAGTGTGTACGGAGTCTACAATGAGCAGTTCTTC. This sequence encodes CSVYGVYNEQFF.

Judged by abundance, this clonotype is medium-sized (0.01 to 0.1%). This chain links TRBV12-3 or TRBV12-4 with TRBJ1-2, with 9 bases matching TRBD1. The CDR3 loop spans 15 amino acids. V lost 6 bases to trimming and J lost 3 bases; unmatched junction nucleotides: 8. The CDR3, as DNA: TGTGCCAGCAGCCAAGGGACAGGGTCGGACTATGGCTACACCTTC. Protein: CASSQGTGSDYGYTF.

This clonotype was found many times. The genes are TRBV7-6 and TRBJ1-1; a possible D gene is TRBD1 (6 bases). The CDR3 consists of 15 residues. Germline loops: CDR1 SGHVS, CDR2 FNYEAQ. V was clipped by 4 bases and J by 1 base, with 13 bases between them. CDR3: CASSSLTGTNTEAFF. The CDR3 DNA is TGTGCCAGCAGCTCTCTAACAGGGACGAACACTGAAGCTTTCTTT.

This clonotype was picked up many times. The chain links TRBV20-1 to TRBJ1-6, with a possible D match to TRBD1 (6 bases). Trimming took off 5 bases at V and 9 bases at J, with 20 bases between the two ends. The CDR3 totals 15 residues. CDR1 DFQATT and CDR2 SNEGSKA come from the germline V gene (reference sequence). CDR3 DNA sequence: TGCAGTGCTTTCGGACTCCAGGGGTTAGGTTCACCCCTCCACTTT. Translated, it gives CSAFGLQGLGSPLHF.

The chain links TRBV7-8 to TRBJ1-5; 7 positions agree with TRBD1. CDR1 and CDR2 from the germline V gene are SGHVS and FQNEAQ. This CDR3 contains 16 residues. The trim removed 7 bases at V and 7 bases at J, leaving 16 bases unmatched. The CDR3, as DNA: TGTGCCAGCACAAGATCCGAGGAGGGGGCAAGGCAGCCCCAGCATTTT. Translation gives CASTRSEEGARQPQHF.

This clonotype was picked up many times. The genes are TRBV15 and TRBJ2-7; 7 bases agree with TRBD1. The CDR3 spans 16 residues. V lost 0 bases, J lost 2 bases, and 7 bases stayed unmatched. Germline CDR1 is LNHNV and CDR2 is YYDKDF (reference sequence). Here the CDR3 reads CATSRDPGQDPYEQYF. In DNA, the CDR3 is TGTGCCACCAGCAGAGACCCAGGACAGGACCCCTACGAGCAGTACTTC. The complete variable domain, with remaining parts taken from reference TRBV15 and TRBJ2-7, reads DAMVIQNPRYQVTQFGKPVTLSCSQTLNHNVMYWYQQKSSQAPKLLFHYYDKDFNNEADTPDNFQSRRPNTSFCFLDIRSPGLGDTAMYLCATSRDPGQDPYEQYFGPGTRLTVT.

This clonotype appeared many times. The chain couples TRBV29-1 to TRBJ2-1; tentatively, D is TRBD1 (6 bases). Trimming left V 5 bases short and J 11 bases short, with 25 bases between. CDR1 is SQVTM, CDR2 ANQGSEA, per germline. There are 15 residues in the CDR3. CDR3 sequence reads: CSVFLVRGVKGKQFF. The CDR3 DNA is TGCAGCGTTTTCCTAGTCAGGGGAGTTAAGGGTAAGCAGTTCTTC.

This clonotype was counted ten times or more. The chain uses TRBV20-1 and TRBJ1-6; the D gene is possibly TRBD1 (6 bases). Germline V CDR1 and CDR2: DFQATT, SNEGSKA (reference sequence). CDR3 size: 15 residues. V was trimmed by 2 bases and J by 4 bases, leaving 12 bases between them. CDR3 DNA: TGCAGTGCTAGACAGGACAGTGGGTATAATTCACCCCTCCACTTT. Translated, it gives CSARQDSGYNSPLHF.

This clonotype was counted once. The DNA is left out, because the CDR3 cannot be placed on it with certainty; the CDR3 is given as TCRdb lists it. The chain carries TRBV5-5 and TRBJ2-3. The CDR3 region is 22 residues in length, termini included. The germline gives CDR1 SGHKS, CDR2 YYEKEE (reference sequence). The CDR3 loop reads CASSFYICSANPKRYYTDTQYF.

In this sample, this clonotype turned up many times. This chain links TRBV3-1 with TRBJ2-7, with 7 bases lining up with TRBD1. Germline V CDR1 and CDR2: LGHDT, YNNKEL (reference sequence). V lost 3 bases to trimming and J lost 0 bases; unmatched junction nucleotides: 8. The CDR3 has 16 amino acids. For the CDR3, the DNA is TGTGCCAGCAGCCATCACCGGGACAGTACCTCCTACGAGCAGTACTTC. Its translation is CASSHHRDSTSYEQYF.

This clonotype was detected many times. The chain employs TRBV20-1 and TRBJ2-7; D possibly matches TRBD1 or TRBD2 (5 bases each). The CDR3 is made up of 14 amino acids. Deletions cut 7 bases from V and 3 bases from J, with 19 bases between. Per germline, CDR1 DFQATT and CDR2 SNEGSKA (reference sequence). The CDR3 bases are TGCAGTGTCGTGTCGGGGACCCAAGGCTACGAGCAGTACTTC. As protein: CSVVSGTQGYEQYF.

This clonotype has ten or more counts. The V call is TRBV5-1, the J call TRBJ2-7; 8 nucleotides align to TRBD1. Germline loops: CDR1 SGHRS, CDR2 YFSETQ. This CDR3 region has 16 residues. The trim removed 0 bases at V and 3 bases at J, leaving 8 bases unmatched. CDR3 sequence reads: CASSLDYGTGYYEQYF. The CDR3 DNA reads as TGCGCCAGCAGCTTGGACTACGGGACAGGCTACTACGAGCAGTACTTC.

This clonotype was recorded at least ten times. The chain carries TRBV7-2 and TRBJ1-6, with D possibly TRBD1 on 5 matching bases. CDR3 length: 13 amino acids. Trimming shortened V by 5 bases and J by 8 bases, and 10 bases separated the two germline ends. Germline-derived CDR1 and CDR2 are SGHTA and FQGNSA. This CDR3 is CASSHTGDSPLHF. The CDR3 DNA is TGTGCCAGCAGCCACACGGGGGATTCACCCCTCCACTTT.

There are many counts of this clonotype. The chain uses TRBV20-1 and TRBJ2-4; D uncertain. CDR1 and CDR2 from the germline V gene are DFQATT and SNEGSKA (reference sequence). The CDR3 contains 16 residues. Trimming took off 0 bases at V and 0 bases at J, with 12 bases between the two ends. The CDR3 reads CSARDIPDVAKNIQYF. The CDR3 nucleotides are TGCAGTGCTAGAGATATCCCGGACGTAGCCAAAAACATTCAGTACTTC.

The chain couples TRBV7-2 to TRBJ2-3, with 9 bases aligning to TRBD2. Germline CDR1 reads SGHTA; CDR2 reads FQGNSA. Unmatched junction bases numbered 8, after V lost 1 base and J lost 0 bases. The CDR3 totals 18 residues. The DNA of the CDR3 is TGTGCCAGCAGCTTAGGGGTAGCGGGGGTTCTGAGCACAGATACGCAGTATTTT. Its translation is CASSLGVAGVLSTDTQYF.

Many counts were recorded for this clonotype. This CDR3 is CATSPERGYYGYTF. DNA of the CDR3: TGTGCCACCAGCCCCGAGAGGGGGTACTATGGCTACACCTTC. J is TRBJ1-2 and V is TRBV15, with a tentative D call TRBD1 (6 bases). The length of the CDR3 is 14 residues. Per germline, CDR1 LNHNV and CDR2 YYDKDF (reference sequence). Trimming removed 5 bases at V and 3 bases at J, with 13 bases between.

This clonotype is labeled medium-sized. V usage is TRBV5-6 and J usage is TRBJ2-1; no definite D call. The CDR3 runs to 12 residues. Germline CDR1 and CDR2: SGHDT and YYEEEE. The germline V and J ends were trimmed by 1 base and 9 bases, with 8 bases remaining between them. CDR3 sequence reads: CASSLIPFEQFF. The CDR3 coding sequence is TGTGCCAGCAGCTTGATCCCCTTTGAGCAGTTCTTC.

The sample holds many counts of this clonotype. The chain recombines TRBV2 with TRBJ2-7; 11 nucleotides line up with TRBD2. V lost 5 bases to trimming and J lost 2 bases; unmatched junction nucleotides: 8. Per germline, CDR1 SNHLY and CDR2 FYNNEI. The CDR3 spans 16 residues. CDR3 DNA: TGTGCCAGCAGTCACACCCTAGCGGGAGGAACCTACGAGCAGTACTTC. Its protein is CASSHTLAGGTYEQYF.